This entry is about one TCR beta chain. The antigen remains unidentified. Only in-frame clones appear in the TCRdb table, and some are missing; sequencing was by immunoSEQ multiplex PCR. This repertoire shows roughly 380,000 clones, roughly 88% found once; its top ten account for less than 4%. The sample belongs to a study of Ad26.COV2.S vaccination and SARS-CoV-2 variants. Overall study results and limits: Vaccinees reportedly had broad spike-specific CD8+ and CD4+ T cell responses.

CDR1 and CDR2 (germline): LNHDA, SQIVND (reference sequence). The CDR3 has 14 residues. Trimming left V 1 base short and J 4 bases short, with 7 bases between. Sample treatment: 19 received Ad26.COV2.S at low or high dose, single or two shots; about 5 received placebo; per-sample allocation not given. Day 63 following the first vaccine or placebo injection was when the samples were taken. The gene calls are TRBV19 and TRBJ2-2, with no clear D. The TCR sequence derives from a person aged 18 to 59 who received the Ad26.COV2.S COVID-19 vaccine or a placebo. Material: peripheral blood, obtained in a trial of Ad26.COV2.S vaccine versus placebo. The CDR3 region has the DNA TGTGCCAGTAGTATAGTACAGATCACCGGGGAGCTGTTTTTT. Its translation: CASSIVQITGELFF.